The 21 T cell receptor beta chains in this list originate from one sample, sequenced in a study of T-cell memory formation after mild COVID-19. MiXCR was run by TCRdb on the 5' RACE reads, yielding one entry per CDR3 protein. Of some 150,000 distinct CDR3 sequences listed, about a fifth are singletons. Sample: PBMCs or a T cell subset sorted from them (not recorded which). The receptors were sampled from an adult woman who had mild COVID-19 (a few samples of this study predate the infection). Cell type and time point are not known.

In its sample, this clonotype was seen a few times. This chain connects TRBV5-1 to TRBJ2-5; no clear D gene. This CDR3 has 13 amino acids. The germline V and J ends were trimmed by 0 bases and 5 bases, with 8 bases remaining between them. Germline CDR1 reads SGHRS; CDR2 reads YFSETQ. CDR3 region: CASSLDSWETQYF. The CDR3 nucleotides read TGCGCCAGCAGCTTGGATTCTTGGGAGACCCAGTACTTC.

The chain joins TRBV6-2 or TRBV6-3 to TRBJ2-1; 12 bases agree with TRBD2. The ends lost 3 bases at V and 4 bases at J; junction bases unmatched: 1. CDR3 length equals 15 residues. In germline, CDR1 is MNHEY, CDR2 SVGEGT. The CDR3 coding sequence is TGTGCCAGCAGTTATCTAGCGGGAGGGTACAATGAGCAGTTCTTC. Protein product: CASSYLAGGYNEQFF.

This clonotype was picked up a small number of times. The V call is TRBV3-1, the J call TRBJ2-7; D gene ambiguous. The V end was cut by 8 bases, the J end by 2 bases, with 10 bases between. The CDR3 runs 12 residues. CDR1 and CDR2 (germline): LGHDT, YNNKEL (reference sequence). The CDR3 nucleotides are TGTGCCAGCGGCCCGGGTCCCTACGAGCAGTACTTC. Translation gives CASGPGPYEQYF.

This clonotype was recorded many times. The rearrangement joins TRBV7-9 to TRBJ2-3; D gene unclear. Germline V gene sequence: CDR1 SEHNR, CDR2 FQNEAQ (reference sequence). V shed 2 bases and J shed 4 bases, with 7 bases lying between them. The CDR3 sequence is 13 residues long. CDR3 in amino acids: CASSLLTADTQYF. The CDR3 nucleotides read TGTGCCAGCAGCTTACTTACCGCAGATACGCAGTATTTT.

The chain links TRBV12-3 or TRBV12-4 to TRBJ2-2; D is undetermined. The CDR3 extends over 12 amino acids. Between the trimmed V and J ends, which lost 6 bases and 6 bases, there was a span of 8 bases. The CDR3 sequence: CASRVFPGELFF. CDR3 in DNA: TGTGCCAGCAGGGTATTCCCCGGGGAGCTGTTTTTT.

This chain connects TRBV9 to TRBJ1-4; no reliable D call. Trimming cost V 0 bases and J 6 bases, with 9 bases left between them. In germline, CDR1 is SGDLS, CDR2 YYNGEE. This CDR3 has 14 amino acids. The CDR3 sequence: CASSVGVQHEKLFF. The DNA for the CDR3 is TGTGCCAGCAGCGTAGGAGTACAACATGAAAAACTGTTTTTT.

This clonotype turned up a few times. The chain carries TRBV12-3 or TRBV12-4 and TRBJ2-7; D gene uncertain. V lost 6 bases and J lost 0, with 12 bases in between. The CDR3 runs 14 residues. Here the CDR3 reads CASRRGYSSYEQYF. CDR3 sequence (DNA): TGTGCCAGCAGGCGAGGCTATAGCTCCTACGAGCAGTACTTC.

This clonotype was detected many times. This chain connects TRBV7-8 to TRBJ2-2, with D possibly TRBD2 on 5 matching bases. Per germline, CDR1 SGHVS and CDR2 FQNEAQ. The V end lost 0 bases, the J end lost 7 bases, and 6 bases lay between the germline ends. The CDR3 extends over 13 amino acids. The CDR3 is CASSLARDGELFF. CDR3 bases: TGTGCCAGCAGCTTAGCACGGGACGGGGAGCTGTTTTTT.

This chain links TRBV15 with TRBJ1-2; D uncertain. CDR1 is LNHNV, CDR2 YYDKDF, per germline (reference sequence). The germline V and J ends were trimmed by 0 bases and 6 bases, with 8 bases remaining between them. The CDR3 consists of 13 residues. CDR3 loop: CATSRDRVDGYTF. The CDR3, as DNA: TGTGCCACCAGCAGAGATCGGGTGGATGGCTACACCTTC.

This clonotype has more than one count but fewer than ten. The chain recombines TRBV29-1 with TRBJ2-1, with D possibly matching TRBD2 (5 bases). V lost 4 bases, J lost 0 bases, and 10 bases lay in between. This CDR3 spans 14 amino acids. Germline values: CDR1 SQVTM, CDR2 ANQGSEA. The CDR3 bases are TGCAGCGTTGGAAAGCGGCTCTCCTACAATGAGCAGTTCTTC. It specifies CSVGKRLSYNEQFF.

This chain's CDR3 is CASSLAASWGELFF. The CDR3 DNA sequence: TGTGCCAGCAGCTTAGCGGCGAGTTGGGGGGAGCTGTTTTTT. The chain carries TRBV7-2 and TRBJ2-2; D is ambiguous. The CDR3 loop spans 14 amino acids. Trimming took 0 bases from V and 8 from J, leaving 10 bases between them. Germline CDR1 is SGHTA and CDR2 is FQGNSA.

The table lists this clonotype with a few counts. V and J are TRBV6-5 and TRBJ2-7; D remains unclear. Germline V CDR1 and CDR2: MNHEY, SVGAGI. The CDR3 totals 12 residues. The V end lost 4 bases, the J end lost 2 bases, and 6 bases lay between the germline ends. CDR3: CASSSTPYEQYF. Written as DNA, the CDR3 is TGTGCCAGCAGTTCAACACCCTACGAGCAGTACTTC.

The genes are TRBV4-3 and TRBJ2-1, with a tentative D call TRBD2 (6 bases). Looked up from germline, CDR1 is LGHNA and CDR2 is YSLEER. The CDR3 has 15 residues. Trimming took 0 bases from V and 12 from J, leaving 18 bases between them. The CDR3 DNA sequence: TGCGCCAGCAGCCAAGAAAGCGGGCTAGGTCAGGTGCAGTTCTTC. This translates into CASSQESGLGQVQFF.

The chain employs TRBV12-3 or TRBV12-4 and TRBJ1-1; 8 nucleotides line up with TRBD1. With V trimmed by 1 base and J by 0 bases, 1 base remained unmatched. CDR3 length: 15 amino acids. The CDR3 sequence is CASSLDRGMNTEAFF. DNA of the CDR3: TGTGCCAGCAGTTTAGACAGGGGGATGAACACTGAAGCTTTCTTT.

Ten or more counts support this clonotype. The chain employs TRBV7-2 and TRBJ2-2; D not certain. This CDR3 comprises 13 residues. The V end was cut by 3 bases, the J end by 13 bases, with 15 bases between. Germline loops: CDR1 SGHTA, CDR2 FQGNSA. CDR3 nucleotides: TGTGCCAGCAGCTTGAGTCGCTCGGACGGGCTGTTTTTT. Its translation is CASSLSRSDGLFF.

This clonotype was seen many times. The CDR3 DNA reads TGTGCCTGGAGTGTCAAGCGGGTCCCCTACGAGCAGTACTTC. It translates to CAWSVKRVPYEQYF. This chain links TRBV30 with TRBJ2-7; D is possibly TRBD2 (6 bases). The CDR3 has 14 residues. V was pared by 0 bases and J by 2 bases, with 11 bases between. Germline V gives CDR1 GTSNPN, CDR2 SVGIG (reference sequence). Combining the CDR3 with reference TRBV30 and TRBJ2-7 gives the whole variable domain SQTIHQWPATLVQPVGSPLSLECTVEGTSNPNLYWYRQAAGRGLQLLFYSVGIGQISSEVPQNLSASRPQDRQFILSSKKLLLSDSGFYLCAWSVKRVPYEQYFGPGTRLTVT.

The table lists this clonotype with a few counts. The gene calls are TRBV20-1 and TRBJ2-1, with 12 bases lining up with TRBD2. CDR3 length equals 14 residues. The germline V gene has CDR1 DFQATT and CDR2 SNEGSKA (reference sequence). Trimming at V came to 6 bases and at J to 4 bases, leaving 4 bases not matched to a gene. CDR3 loop: CSAYLAGGYNEQFF. The CDR3 coding sequence is TGCAGTGCGTACCTAGCGGGAGGGTACAATGAGCAGTTCTTC.

The V gene is TRBV29-1, the J gene TRBJ2-5, with 10 bases identical to TRBD1. J lost 5 bases, V lost 4 bases, and 10 bases had no gene match. This CDR3 has 15 residues. CDR1 and CDR2 (germline): SQVTM, ANQGSEA. CDR3 DNA sequence: TGCAGCGTTGCCCCGACAGGGGGCCGTGGGGAGACCCAGTACTTC. Amino acids: CSVAPTGGRGETQYF.

V and J are TRBV2 and TRBJ2-7; D not resolved. The CDR3 loop spans 14 amino acids. The germline V gene encodes CDR1 SNHLY and CDR2 FYNNEI. The V gene lost 2 bases and the J gene lost 5 bases, with 13 bases spanning the gap. The CDR3 DNA is TGTGCCAGCAGTGAATGGTCAGTGTCCCACGAGCAGTACTTC. As protein: CASSEWSVSHEQYF.

This clonotype was recorded a few times. The chain couples TRBV20-1 to TRBJ1-1, with D maybe TRBD1 (6 bases). This CDR3 comprises 15 residues. The V end was cut by 3 bases, the J end by 2 bases, with 16 bases between. Germline V CDR1 and CDR2: DFQATT, SNEGSKA (reference sequence). In nucleotides, the CDR3 is TGCAGTGCTAGGACCAGCGGGGGGCATAACACTGAAGCTTTCTTT. Protein sequence: CSARTSGGHNTEAFF.

This clonotype has only a few counts. This sequence joins TRBV28 and TRBJ1-1, with D unresolved. The CDR3 covers 14 residues. Germline CDR1 reads MDHEN; CDR2 reads SYDVKM. Trimming cost V 3 bases and J 1 base, with 9 bases left between them. The CDR3 nucleotides are TGTGCCAGCAGTTTGGTGCGACCGAACACTGAAGCTTTCTTT. It codes for CASSLVRPNTEAFF.